The clone carrying this T cell receptor beta chain showed up just once. Its cognate antigen is unknown. A far larger clone differs by one base, so this is likely a read error. Trimming shortened V by 7 bases and J by 6 bases, and 21 bases separated the two germline ends. This CDR3 is 15 amino acids long. The data were obtained in a study of T cells in narcolepsy. At the level of the study: Donors had narcolepsy type 1 or type 2, or were healthy controls. General observations from the study: Same-patient CSF and blood CD4+ T cell clonotypes included HCRT-specific and TRIB2-specific autoreactive ones. Blood of same and different patients, but not healthy controls, reportedly held recurring autoreactive clonotypes.

The protocol was immunoSEQ multiplex PCR, while the TCRdb copy is restricted to in-frame clones and leaves out a portion. The sample lists about 2,400 clones, roughly 28% seen once, with 15% to 20% in the top ten. This chain joins TRBV23-1 and TRBJ1-1; no clear D. TRBV23-1 is assigned to the ORF class and has an uncertain function. The receptor comes from a human donor with narcolepsy. Material: cultured CD4+ T cells from cerebrospinal fluid. The CDR3 reads CASTITGPRKPEAFF. The CDR3 nucleotides are TGCGCCAGCACTATAACCGGGCCCCGGAAACCTGAAGCTTTCTTT.